This T cell receptor (beta chain) was found in a study of glioma-infiltrating T cells (dated by TCRdb to 2016 to 2017). With respect to the entire study: Glioma tissue, non-neoplastic brain tissue and matched peripheral blood mononuclear cells were used as sources from which TCR alpha- and beta-chain repertoires were sequenced. The paired cohort was made up of three low-grade glioma patients, eight or nine primary glioblastoma patients and three non-glioma patients who contributed non-neoplastic brain tissue. To measure how far tissue and blood T-cell populations diverged, each tissue-infiltrating repertoire was compared against the peripheral blood repertoire of the same patient.

Results the study describes overall, beyond this receptor: Very few CDR3 sequences were shared between tissue and blood, attributed to high CDR3 diversity and limited sampling. VJ-independent divergence between tissue and blood was lower than expected in non-neoplastic patients but higher than expected in all gliomas, particularly low-grade gliomas. The group comparisons were based on small numbers of patients: three non-neoplastic, three low-grade glioma and seven to nine glioblastoma patients.

The CDR3 covers 14 residues, taking in both the cysteine and the phenylalanine. Of the read, only the CDR3 DNA is kept; its 42 bases are in frame from base 1. The trim is 7 bases for V and 2 bases for J, with a gap of 13 bases between the germline ends. The germline V gene provides CDR1 MNHEY and CDR2 SVGEGT. TCR alpha and beta CDR3 regions were amplified with the iRepertoire nested amplicon-rescue multiplex PCR (arm-PCR) platform from RNA. For one-step reverse transcription and amplification, 100-400 ng of tissue mRNA or PBMC total RNA was used as input. After bead purification, a secondary multiplex PCR added Illumina adapters, and libraries were gel-purified between 200 and 400 bp. The libraries contained internal 6-nucleotide barcodes that were used for demultiplexing. Libraries were sequenced on an Illumina MiSeq with 2x220 or 2x250 nucleotide paired-end reads. Per the authors' processing: Paired reads were merged using FLASH 1.2.11 and aligned with BWA-MEM to the GRCh37 human genome, and TRA and TRB reads were then extracted. An IMGT-derived reference of cassette sequences and CDR3 motifs, with pseudogenes included, was used for V and J assignment. Reads were translated in three frames, and productive CDR3s were defined as those with a C...FGXG motif and no stop codons. A clonotype was defined as a unique combination of a V-J cassette pair and a CDR3 amino acid sequence. Reads were filtered by Hamming distance, with the threshold set by the sequence error rate of each sample in mapped regions. Through fastp at Q25 and MiXCR, TCRdb rebuilt clones from the public reads, retaining in-frame beta chains. Here each entry gathers all rows of one CDR3 protein and keeps the most common genes and DNA. It is TCRdb's table, rather than the study itself, that gives the V and J calls and clone size. Counted in this sample were roughly 100,000 distinct CDR3 sequences; 35% to 50% of them appeared once. Around two fifths of the sample is taken by the ten largest.

This clonotype was seen ten or more times. Its antigen remains undetermined. No quality values exist for individual bases; no much larger clone is one base distant. The source material was glioma tissue, nonneoplastic brain tissue, or PBMCs (not recorded which). This sequence uses TRBV6-2 or TRBV6-3 and TRBJ2-3; the D gene is perhaps TRBD1, from 5 matching bases. This clonotype originated in a human donor with low-grade glioma or glioblastoma, undergoing nonglioma brain surgery, or in good health (not recorded which). DNA sequence: TGTGCCAGCACGAAACCAGGGTTCACAGATACGCAGTATTTT. This gives the protein CASTKPGFTDTQYF.